A single sample is the source of the 8 T cell receptor beta chains below, sequenced in a study of somatic mutations in cytotoxic T cells in rheumatoid arthritis. The table came from immunoSEQ multiplex PCR; TCRdb's copy has only in-frame clones and leaves some out. The sample has 7,000 to 9,000 clones; over 70% are singletons. The source material was CD8+ T cells sorted from blood. These receptors were obtained from a woman in her 50s in good health.

The chain is built from TRBV4-1 and TRBJ2-7; D ambiguous. CDR1 and CDR2 (germline): MGHRA, YSYEKL. The CDR3 sequence is 14 residues long. V gave up 1 base and J gave up 2 bases, with 9 bases separating them. The DNA for the CDR3 is TGCGCCAGCAGCCAAGGCGCAGGCCCCTACGAGCAGTACTTC. Translated: CASSQGAGPYEQYF.

This chain connects TRBV28 to TRBJ1-1, with 9 bases identical to TRBD1. The CDR3 covers 17 residues. The V segment lost 7 bases and the J segment 3 bases; nucleotides outside the gene matches: 15. CDR1 and CDR2 from the germline V gene are MDHEN and SYDVKM. The chain's CDR3 is CASTSRGQGFEDTEAFF. The CDR3, as DNA: TGTGCCAGCACCTCCAGGGGACAGGGATTTGAGGACACTGAAGCTTTCTTT.

The chain uses TRBV7-6 and TRBJ2-7; 7 bases are shared with TRBD1. The junction had 10 bases not matched to a gene; V was cut back by 5 bases and J by 3 bases. Germline CDR1 and CDR2: SGHVS and FNYEAQ. The CDR3 runs 15 residues. The CDR3 region is CASSTRDSTFYEQYF. The CDR3 DNA reads TGTGCCAGCAGCACCAGGGACAGCACTTTCTACGAGCAGTACTTC.

The chain joins TRBV27 to TRBJ2-1; D not certain. The CDR3 runs 13 residues. V was pared by 5 bases and J by 6 bases, with 11 bases between. The germline gives CDR1 MNHEY, CDR2 SMNVEV (reference sequence). Written as DNA, the CDR3 is TGTGCCAGCAGTCCTGGCTCAGTCAATGAGCAGTTCTTC. Translating it yields CASSPGSVNEQFF.

This chain uses TRBV7-6 with TRBJ2-5; 9 positions match TRBD1. The DNA end is more similar to TRBJ2-7, so the J call may be wrong. The length of the CDR3 is 13 residues. CDR1 is SGHVS and CDR2 is FNYEAQ in the germline V gene. The CDR3 DNA is TGTGCCAGCAGCTTGGGGACAGGGTTCGAGCAGTACTTC. This translates into CASSLGTGFEQYF.

The chain couples TRBV7-9 to TRBJ1-1; D is perhaps TRBD1 (5 bases). Deletions cut 8 bases from V and 6 bases from J, with 7 bases between. Per the germline V gene, CDR1 is SEHNR and CDR2 is FQNEAQ (reference sequence). The CDR3 covers 10 residues. Here the CDR3 DNA reads TGTGCCAGCTCGGGGGCTGAAGCTTTCTTT. Encoded protein: CASSGAEAFF. Full variable domain (rest looked up from reference TRBV7-9 and TRBJ1-1): DTGVSQNPRHKITKRGQNVTFRCDPISEHNRLYWYRQTLGQGPEFLTYFQNEAQLEKSRLLSDRFSAERPKGSFSTLEIQRTEQGDSAMYLCASSGAEAFFGQGTRLTVV.

The rearrangement joins TRBV13 to TRBJ2-5; D is uncertain. Germline-derived CDR1 and CDR2 are PRHDT and FYEKMQ (reference sequence). This CDR3 is 14 amino acids long. V was cut by 0 bases and J by 2 bases, with 7 bases left in between. The CDR3 DNA reads as TGTGCCAGCAGCTTAGGGGAGATACAAGAGACCCAGTACTTC. Its protein product is CASSLGEIQETQYF.

The chain carries TRBV27 and TRBJ1-5, with D possibly TRBD1 on 6 matching bases. The CDR3 totals 15 residues. With 8 bases removed from V and 5 bases from J, the gap between germline ends came to 19 bases. Germline values: CDR1 MNHEY, CDR2 SMNVEV (reference sequence). The CDR3 sequence is CASAPSFGGYQPQHF. In DNA form, the CDR3 reads TGTGCCAGCGCCCCGAGTTTTGGGGGCTATCAGCCCCAGCATTTT.